The 25 T cell receptor beta chains below all came from one sample that was sequenced in a study of blood T cells in healthy people across ages. With a J-beta primer mix and a sample-barcoded 5' primer, a second PCR ran about 7 to 11 cycles. Via MiXCR, TCRdb re-called the 5' RACE reads, giving one row per CDR3 protein. In the table there are around 400,000 distinct CDR3 sequences, about 55% of which are singletons. The sample comprised blood. The receptors here all came from a man aged 55 to 69 in good health.

This chain joins TRBV2 and TRBJ1-5; tentatively, D is TRBD1 (5 bases). Trimming cost V 7 bases and J 3 bases, with 10 bases left between them. Germline assignment: CDR1 SNHLY and CDR2 FYNNEI. The CDR3 has 13 amino acids. The CDR3 protein is CASKDTHNQPQHF. CDR3 nucleotides: TGTGCCAGCAAGGACACCCACAATCAGCCCCAGCATTTT.

The CDR3 bases are TGTGCCACCTCGAGACGCAGCGGGGGCTCCAGCTCCTACAATGAGCAGTTCTTC. Translated, it gives CATSRRSGGSSSYNEQFF. The chain recombines TRBV5-6 with TRBJ2-1; 8 positions agree with TRBD2. Germline loops: CDR1 SGHDT, CDR2 YYEEEE. This CDR3 has 18 amino acids. V dropped 9 bases and J dropped 0; count of bases not matched to a gene: 17.

Written as DNA, the CDR3 is TGCAGTGCTAGAGGCGGGGCAGGGGATCGGAGGGAGCAGTACTTC. This gives the protein CSARGGAGDRREQYF. This sequence joins TRBV20-1 and TRBJ2-7; possibly TRBD1 or TRBD2 for D (6 bases each). V lost 1 base to trimming and J lost 7 bases, with 20 bases between them. The CDR3 loop spans 15 amino acids. The germline gives CDR1 DFQATT, CDR2 SNEGSKA (reference sequence).

This clonotype was counted a few times. The chain combines TRBV20-1 with TRBJ2-7, with D tentatively TRBD1 (6 bases). The CDR3 sequence is 14 residues long. Germline V CDR1 and CDR2: DFQATT, SNEGSKA (reference sequence). V shed 3 bases and J shed 6 bases, with 18 bases lying between them. The CDR3 loop reads CSASSGSKGGEQYF. CDR3 coding DNA: TGCAGTGCTAGTTCGGGTTCTAAAGGGGGCGAGCAGTACTTC.

This chain links TRBV6-6 with TRBJ1-1; the D gene is possibly TRBD1 (5 bases). V lost 6 bases to trimming and J lost 6 bases, with 14 bases between them. The CDR3 runs to 13 residues. Germline lookup yields CDR1 MNHNY and CDR2 SVGAGI (reference sequence). CDR3 in amino acids: CASSSQGESEAFF. The CDR3 region has the DNA TGTGCCAGCAGCAGCCAGGGAGAATCTGAAGCTTTCTTT.

This clonotype was picked up a small number of times. The chain combines TRBV30 with TRBJ1-2; D unresolved. Deletions cut 7 bases from V and 7 bases from J, with 13 bases between. Germline CDR1 and CDR2: GTSNPN and SVGIG (reference sequence). CDR3 size: 11 residues. The CDR3 is CALDRAAGYTF. DNA of the CDR3: TGTGCCTTGGATAGGGCGGCTGGCTACACCTTC.

In its sample, this clonotype was seen a few times. This rearrangement joins TRBV20-1 to TRBJ2-3; D may match TRBD1 or TRBD2 (6 bases each). Looked up from germline, CDR1 is DFQATT and CDR2 is SNEGSKA (reference sequence). V lost 5 bases to trimming and J lost 5 bases, with 17 bases between them. CDR3 length: 14 residues. CDR3 coding DNA: TGCAGTGCTCTCCAAGGGGGGCGGCGAGATACGCAGTATTTT. Its protein product is CSALQGGRRDTQYF.

The chain combines TRBV20-1 with TRBJ2-3; 8 bases are shared with TRBD2. After removal of 2 bases from V and 0 bases from J, the junction contained 4 bases not matched to a gene. Germline V gene lookup returns CDR1 DFQATT and CDR2 SNEGSKA (reference sequence). This CDR3 comprises 15 residues. The CDR3 protein is CSARQRELSTDTQYF. The CDR3 region has the DNA TGCAGTGCTAGACAGCGGGAGCTAAGCACAGATACGCAGTATTTT.

This clonotype appeared a few times. V and J are TRBV29-1 and TRBJ1-2, with TRBD1 matching 7 bases. Germline CDR1 reads SQVTM; CDR2 reads ANQGSEA. The junction had 6 bases not matched to a gene; V was cut back by 3 bases and J by 2 bases. This CDR3 region has 14 residues. In DNA, the CDR3 is TGCAGCGTTGACGGGCCAGGGGGGAACTATGGCTACACCTTC. This sequence encodes CSVDGPGGNYGYTF.

This clonotype appeared many times. This rearrangement joins TRBV20-1 to TRBJ2-7; the match to TRBD1 covers 9 bases. Trimming removed 6 bases from V and 9 bases from J; junction bases left unmatched: 18. CDR3 size: 15 residues. The germline gives CDR1 DFQATT, CDR2 SNEGSKA (reference sequence). The CDR3 loop reads CSAESTDRADRGQYF. The CDR3 DNA reads TGCAGTGCGGAATCAACGGACAGGGCGGACAGGGGGCAGTACTTC.

Notes on this clonotype: A much larger clonotype is one base distant, so this may be a read error. CDR3: CSVRQRRGDEQFF. CDR3 DNA sequence: TGCAGCGTTCGACAGAGGAGGGGCGATGAGCAGTTCTTC. The chain uses TRBV29-1 and TRBJ2-1, with D tentatively TRBD2 (6 bases). Trimming cost V 5 bases and J 8 bases, with 16 bases left between them. The CDR3 loop spans 13 amino acids. Germline V gene lookup returns CDR1 SQVTM and CDR2 ANQGSEA.

V usage is TRBV12-3 or TRBV12-4 and J usage is TRBJ2-2; 13 bases line up with TRBD2. The V gene end was trimmed by 3 bases and the J gene end by 0 bases; junction bases not matched to a gene: 4. The CDR3 sequence is 18 residues long. CDR3 in amino acids: CASSFGLAGESNTGELFF. CDR3 sequence (DNA): TGTGCCAGCAGTTTTGGACTAGCGGGGGAGTCGAACACCGGGGAGCTGTTTTTT.

To note about this clonotype: A much larger clone sits a single nucleotide away, making a read error possible. CDR3 protein: CASSLRRGGLNAGELFF. The CDR3 coding sequence is TGTGCCAGCAGCCTACGACGCGGGGGGCTTAACGCCGGGGAGCTGTTTTTT. The V call is TRBV7-9, the J call TRBJ2-2, with 8 bases aligning to TRBD2. This CDR3 comprises 17 residues. V was pared by 5 bases and J by 6 bases, with 14 bases of the junction left unmatched. The germline gives CDR1 SEHNR, CDR2 FQNEAQ (reference sequence).

The sample holds a few counts of this clonotype. In DNA form, the CDR3 reads TGCGCCAGCAGCCCAATGGGGGCAGGGGTCTATGGCTACACCTTC. Translating gives CASSPMGAGVYGYTF. This chain joins TRBV5-1 and TRBJ1-2, with TRBD1 as a possible D gene (6 bases). The CDR3 covers 15 residues. Germline values: CDR1 SGHRS, CDR2 YFSETQ. The germline V and J ends were trimmed by 4 bases and 4 bases, with 17 bases remaining between them.

The rearrangement joins TRBV6-2 or TRBV6-3 to TRBJ1-5; unclear D gene. Per germline, CDR1 MNHEY and CDR2 SVGEGT. This CDR3 has 14 residues. The V and J ends lost 6 bases and 4 bases respectively, with 13 bases between them. CDR3 region: CASSSPQRNQPQHF. CDR3 DNA: TGTGCCAGCAGCTCGCCGCAAAGGAATCAGCCCCAGCATTTT.

The sample holds a few counts of this clonotype. The J gene is TRBJ2-5, the V gene TRBV5-4; tentative D call: TRBD1 (6 bases). Deletions cut 4 bases from V and 5 bases from J, with 15 bases between. Germline assignment: CDR1 SGHNT and CDR2 YYREEE (reference sequence). The CDR3 extends over 14 amino acids. CDR3 sequence reads: CASSLYTGTETQYF. The DNA for the CDR3 is TGTGCCAGCAGCCTATATACAGGGACGGAGACCCAGTACTTC.

The chain combines TRBV7-2 with TRBJ2-5; 7 bases are shared with TRBD2. The J call is in doubt because the DNA end fits TRBJ2-7 better. Germline loops: CDR1 SGHTA, CDR2 FQGNSA. The length of the CDR3 is 15 residues. CDR3 nucleotides: TGTGCCAGCAGCTTAGCAGGCGGGGGCTCCTACGAGCAGTACTTC. Protein: CASSLAGGGSYEQYF.

Turning to this clonotype: Germline and junction disagree at one end, which may indicate a read error. The rearrangement links TRBV29-1 to TRBJ1-2; D gene uncertain. The germline V gene has CDR1 SQVTM and CDR2 ANQGSEA. This CDR3 comprises 16 residues. The CDR3 spells CGVESQLAPANYSYTF. Written as DNA, the CDR3 is TGCGGCGTTGAATCACAGCTAGCCCCCGCTAACTATAGCTACACCTTC. Full variable domain (missing parts from reference TRBV29-1 and TRBJ1-2): SAVISQKPSRDICQRGTSLTIQCQVDSQVTMMFWYRQQPGQSLTLIATANQGSEATYESGFVIDKFPISRPNLTFSTLTVSNMSPEDSSIYLCGVESQLAPANYSYTFGSGTRLTVV.

The CDR3, as DNA: TGTGCCAGCAGTTTGGGGGGACAGGGGTTTTCACCCCTCCACTTT. The encoded protein is CASSLGGQGFSPLHF. The rearrangement joins TRBV27 to TRBJ1-6, with 10 bases that match TRBD1. Trimming took 3 bases from V and 9 from J; bases not matched to a gene: 5. The CDR3 loop spans 15 amino acids. CDR1 is MNHEY and CDR2 is SMNVEV in the germline V gene (reference sequence).

The gene calls are TRBV5-1 and TRBJ1-1; 9 bases agree with TRBD1. CDR1 and CDR2 (germline): SGHRS, YFSETQ. After removal of 2 bases from V and 5 bases from J, the junction contained 10 bases not matched to a gene. This CDR3 is 16 amino acids long. CDR3 sequence (DNA): TGCGCCAGCAGCTTACCCCCCGGGACAGGGACAACTGAAGCTTTCTTT. Translation gives CASSLPPGTGTTEAFF. The full variable domain, with the rest looked up from reference TRBV5-1 and TRBJ1-1, is KAGVTQTPRYLIKTRGQQVTLSCSPISGHRSVSWYQQTPGQGLQFLFEYFSETQRNKGNFPGRFSGRQFSNSRSEMNVSTLELGDSALYLCASSLPPGTGTTEAFFGQGTRLTVV.

J is TRBJ1-4 and V is TRBV7-2, with TRBD1 matching 7 bases. CDR1 is SGHTA, CDR2 FQGNSA, per germline. CDR3 length: 16 residues. V was pared by 1 base and J by 0 bases, with 2 bases of the junction left unmatched. The CDR3, as DNA: TGTGCCAGCAGCTTAGGGACAGGAGCAACTAATGAAAAACTGTTTTTT. It is translated as CASSLGTGATNEKLFF.

The sample holds a few counts of this clonotype. This chain connects TRBV5-1 to TRBJ2-5; a weak D match, TRBD2 (5 bases). Germline CDR1 SGHRS, CDR2 YFSETQ. V lost 0 bases to trimming and J lost 3 bases, with 12 bases between them. The CDR3 is 15 residues long. The chain's CDR3 is CASSLEWRSEETQYF. CDR3 DNA sequence: TGCGCCAGCAGCTTGGAGTGGAGGAGTGAAGAGACCCAGTACTTC.

This clonotype was counted a few times. The rearrangement links TRBV7-2 to TRBJ1-4, with 9 bases fitting TRBD1. Trimming at V came to 4 bases and at J to 8 bases, leaving 14 bases not matched to a gene. Germline assignment: CDR1 SGHTA and CDR2 FQGNSA. This CDR3 has 17 amino acids. The CDR3 bases are TGTGCCAGCAGCTACCGTCCCGGGACAGGGAAGGGGGAAAAACTGTTTTTT. This codes for CASSYRPGTGKGEKLFF.

The chain couples TRBV5-6 to TRBJ2-1, with D possibly being TRBD1 (6 bases). From germline, CDR1 is SGHDT and CDR2 YYEEEE. The V and J ends lost 4 bases and 6 bases respectively, with 11 bases between them. CDR3 length: 13 amino acids. CDR3 loop: CASSLGQSNEQFF. The CDR3 coding sequence is TGTGCCAGCAGCCTCGGACAGAGCAATGAGCAGTTCTTC.

The chain couples TRBV30 to TRBJ2-3; tentative D call: TRBD2 (5 bases). Germline loops: CDR1 GTSNPN, CDR2 SVGIG (reference sequence). Trimming stripped 1 base from V and 5 bases from J, with 16 bases between. The CDR3 loop spans 15 amino acids. CDR3 coding DNA: TGTGCCTGGAGTGACAGAGGGAGCGAGCGAGATACGCAGTATTTT. This sequence encodes CAWSDRGSERDTQYF.